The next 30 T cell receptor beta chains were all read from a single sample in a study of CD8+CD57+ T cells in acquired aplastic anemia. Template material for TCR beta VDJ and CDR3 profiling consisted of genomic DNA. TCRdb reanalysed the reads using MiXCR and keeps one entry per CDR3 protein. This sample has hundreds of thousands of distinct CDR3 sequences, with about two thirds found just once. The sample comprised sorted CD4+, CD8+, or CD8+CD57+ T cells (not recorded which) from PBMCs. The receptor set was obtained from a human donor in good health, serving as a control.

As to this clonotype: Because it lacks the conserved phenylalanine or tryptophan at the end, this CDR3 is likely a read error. CDR3 sequence reads: CSAGRESYGYTV. DNA for the CDR3: TGCAGCGCGGGACGGGAGAGCTATGGCTACACCGTC. The chain recombines TRBV29-1 with TRBJ1-2, with a tentative D call TRBD1 (5 bases). CDR1 is SQVTM and CDR2 is ANQGSEA in the germline V gene. The V gene lost 7 bases and the J gene lost 4 bases, with 13 bases spanning the gap. The length of the CDR3 is 12 residues.

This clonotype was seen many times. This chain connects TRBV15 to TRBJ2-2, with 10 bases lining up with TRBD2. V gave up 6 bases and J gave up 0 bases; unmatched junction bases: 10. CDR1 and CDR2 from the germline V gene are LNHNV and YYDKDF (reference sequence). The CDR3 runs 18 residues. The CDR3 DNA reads TGTGCCACCAGTCCGTCGCTAGCGGGGGCCGCGAACACCGGGGAGCTGTTTTTT. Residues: CATSPSLAGAANTGELFF.

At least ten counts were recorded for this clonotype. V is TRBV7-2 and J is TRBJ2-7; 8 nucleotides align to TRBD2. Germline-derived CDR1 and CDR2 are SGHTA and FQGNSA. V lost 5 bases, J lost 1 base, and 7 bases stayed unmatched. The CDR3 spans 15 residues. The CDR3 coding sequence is TGTGCCAGCAGCCCCCGGACTAGCAGTTCCTACGAGCAGTACTTC. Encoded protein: CASSPRTSSSYEQYF.

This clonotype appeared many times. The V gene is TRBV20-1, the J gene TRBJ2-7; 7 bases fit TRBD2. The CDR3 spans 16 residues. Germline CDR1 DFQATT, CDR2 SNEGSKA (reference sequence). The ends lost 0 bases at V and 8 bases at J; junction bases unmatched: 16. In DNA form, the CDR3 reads TGCAGTGCTAGAGAAAGATGGGGAGGGGCGAATTGGAAGCAGTACTTC. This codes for CSARERWGGANWKQYF.

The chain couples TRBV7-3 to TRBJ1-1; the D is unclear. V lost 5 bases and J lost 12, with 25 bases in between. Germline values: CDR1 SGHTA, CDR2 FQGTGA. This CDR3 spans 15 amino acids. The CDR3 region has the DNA TGTGCCAGCAGCCCTGGACTACCCCGGAGACCCAGTACTTTCTTT. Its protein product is CASSPGLPRRPSTFF. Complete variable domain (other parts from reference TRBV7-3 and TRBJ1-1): GAGVSQTPSNKVTEKGKYVELRCDPISGHTALYWYRQSLGQGPEFLIYFQGTGAADDSGLPNDRFFAVRPEGSVSTLKIQRTERGDSAVYLCASSPGLPRRPSTFFGQGTRLTVV.

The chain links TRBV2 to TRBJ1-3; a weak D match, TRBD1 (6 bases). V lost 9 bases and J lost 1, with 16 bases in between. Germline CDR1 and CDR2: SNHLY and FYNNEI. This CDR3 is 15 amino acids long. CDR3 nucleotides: TGTGCCAGTGGGAGGGGGTACGTATCTGGAAACACCATATATTTT. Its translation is CASGRGYVSGNTIYF.

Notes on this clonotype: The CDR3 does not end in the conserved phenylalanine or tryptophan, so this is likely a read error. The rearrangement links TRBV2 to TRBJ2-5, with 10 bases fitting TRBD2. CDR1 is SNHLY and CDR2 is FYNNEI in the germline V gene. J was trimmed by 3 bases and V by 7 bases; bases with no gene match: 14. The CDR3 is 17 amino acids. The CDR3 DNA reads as TGTGCCAGCAACCCATCAACCTGGACTAGCGGAGAAGAGACCCAGTACTCC. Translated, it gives CASNPSTWTSGEETQYS.

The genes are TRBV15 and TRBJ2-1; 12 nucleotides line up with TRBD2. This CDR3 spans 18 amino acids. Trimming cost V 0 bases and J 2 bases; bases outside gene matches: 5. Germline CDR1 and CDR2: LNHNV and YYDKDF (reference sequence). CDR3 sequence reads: CATSRDPLAGGPYNEQFF. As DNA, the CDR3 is TGTGCCACCAGCAGAGATCCACTAGCGGGAGGTCCCTACAATGAGCAGTTCTTC.

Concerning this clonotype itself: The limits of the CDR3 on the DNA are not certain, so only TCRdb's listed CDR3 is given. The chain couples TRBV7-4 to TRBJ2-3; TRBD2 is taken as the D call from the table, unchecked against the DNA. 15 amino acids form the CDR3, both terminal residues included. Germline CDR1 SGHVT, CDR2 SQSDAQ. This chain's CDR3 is CASSFRDPSTLGTYF.

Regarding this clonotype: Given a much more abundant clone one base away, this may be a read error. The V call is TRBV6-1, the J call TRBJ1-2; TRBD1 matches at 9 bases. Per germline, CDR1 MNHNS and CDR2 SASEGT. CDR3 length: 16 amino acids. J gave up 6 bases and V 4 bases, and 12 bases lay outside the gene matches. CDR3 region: CASSGALLQGADGYTF. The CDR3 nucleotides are TGTGCCAGCAGTGGAGCCCTACTACAGGGGGCAGATGGCTACACCTTC.

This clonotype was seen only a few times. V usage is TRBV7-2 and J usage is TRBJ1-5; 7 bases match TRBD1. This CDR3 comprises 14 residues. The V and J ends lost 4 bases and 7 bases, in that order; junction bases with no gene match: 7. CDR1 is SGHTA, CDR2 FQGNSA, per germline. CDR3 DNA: TGTGCCAGCAGCTCCCAGGGGGGGGGCCAGCCCCAGCATTTT. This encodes CASSSQGGGQPQHF.

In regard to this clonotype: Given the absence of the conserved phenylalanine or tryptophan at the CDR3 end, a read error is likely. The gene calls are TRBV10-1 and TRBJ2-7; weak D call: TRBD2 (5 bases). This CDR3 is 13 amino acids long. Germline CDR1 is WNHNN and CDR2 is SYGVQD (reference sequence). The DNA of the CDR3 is TGCACCAGCAGTGAGACGAGGGCCAGGAAGCAGTACATC. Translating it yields CTSSETRARKQYI.

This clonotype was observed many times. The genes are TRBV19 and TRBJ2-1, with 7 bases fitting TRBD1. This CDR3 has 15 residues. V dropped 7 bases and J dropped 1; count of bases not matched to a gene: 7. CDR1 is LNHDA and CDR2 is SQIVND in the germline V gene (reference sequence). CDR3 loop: CASTLDRDSYNEQFF. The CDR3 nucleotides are TGTGCCAGTACCCTAGACAGGGATTCCTACAATGAGCAGTTCTTC.

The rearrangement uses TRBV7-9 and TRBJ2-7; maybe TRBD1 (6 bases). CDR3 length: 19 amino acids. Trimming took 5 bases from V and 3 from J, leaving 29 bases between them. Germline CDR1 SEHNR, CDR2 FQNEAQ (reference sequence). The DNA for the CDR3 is TGTGCCAGCAGCCAGACAGGCGGCCCCGTAGTCTATTCGAACTACGAGCAGTACTTC. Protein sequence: CASSQTGGPVVYSNYEQYF.

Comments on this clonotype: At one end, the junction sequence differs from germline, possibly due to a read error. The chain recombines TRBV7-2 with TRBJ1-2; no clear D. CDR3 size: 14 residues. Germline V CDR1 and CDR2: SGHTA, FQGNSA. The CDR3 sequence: CASSFVPLDEQYFF. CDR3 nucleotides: TGTGCCAGCAGCTTCGTACCCTTGGACGAGCAGTACTTCTTC.

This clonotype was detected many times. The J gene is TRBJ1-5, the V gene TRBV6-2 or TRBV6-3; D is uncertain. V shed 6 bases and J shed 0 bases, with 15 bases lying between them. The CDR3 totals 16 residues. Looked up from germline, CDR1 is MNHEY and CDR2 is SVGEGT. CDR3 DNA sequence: TGTGCCAGCAGACCCTCGATACCATATAGCAATCAGCCCCAGCATTTT. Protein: CASRPSIPYSNQPQHF.

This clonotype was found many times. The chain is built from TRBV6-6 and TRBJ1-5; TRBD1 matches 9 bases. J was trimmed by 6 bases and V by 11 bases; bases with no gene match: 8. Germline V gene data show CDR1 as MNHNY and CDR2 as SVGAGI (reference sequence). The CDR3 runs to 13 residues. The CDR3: CAAETGGTQPQHF. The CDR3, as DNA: TGTGCCGCAGAAACAGGGGGCACTCAGCCCCAGCATTTT.

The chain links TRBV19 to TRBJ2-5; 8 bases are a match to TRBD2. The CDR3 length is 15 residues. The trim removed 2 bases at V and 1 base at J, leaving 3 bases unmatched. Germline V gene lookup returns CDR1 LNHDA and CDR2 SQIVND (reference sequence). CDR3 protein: CASSIPGTSQETQYF. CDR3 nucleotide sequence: TGTGCCAGTAGTATACCCGGGACTAGCCAAGAGACCCAGTACTTC.

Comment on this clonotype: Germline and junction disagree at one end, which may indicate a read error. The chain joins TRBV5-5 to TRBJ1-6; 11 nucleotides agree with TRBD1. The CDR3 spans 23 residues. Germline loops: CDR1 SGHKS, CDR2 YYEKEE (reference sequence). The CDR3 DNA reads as TGCGCCAGCAGCTTCGACGCGGGCAGTGCTACATACCGGGACAGGGGGAAAGGTTCACCCCTCCACTTT. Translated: CASSFDAGSATYRDRGKGSPLHF.

The CDR3 nucleotides are TGTGCCAGCAGCCCCCGGACAACCCACGAGCAGTACTTC. Amino acids: CASSPRTTHEQYF. V usage is TRBV14 and J usage is TRBJ2-7; D is perhaps TRBD1 (5 bases). CDR3 size: 13 residues. From germline, CDR1 is SGHDN and CDR2 FVKESK. Trimming removed 4 bases at V and 5 bases at J, with 12 bases between. Full variable domain (rest looked up from reference TRBV14 and TRBJ2-7): EAGVTQFPSHSVIEKGQTVTLRCDPISGHDNLYWYRRVMGKEIKFLLHFVKESKQDESGMPNNRFLAERTGGTYSTLKVQPAELEDSGVYFCASSPRTTHEQYFGPGTRLTVT.

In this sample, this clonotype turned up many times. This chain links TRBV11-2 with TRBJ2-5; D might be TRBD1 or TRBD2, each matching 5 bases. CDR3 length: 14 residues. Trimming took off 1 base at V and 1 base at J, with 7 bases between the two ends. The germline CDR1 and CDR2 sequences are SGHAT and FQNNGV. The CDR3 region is CASSLGGSQETQYF. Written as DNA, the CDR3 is TGTGCCAGCAGCTTAGGGGGGTCCCAAGAGACCCAGTACTTC.

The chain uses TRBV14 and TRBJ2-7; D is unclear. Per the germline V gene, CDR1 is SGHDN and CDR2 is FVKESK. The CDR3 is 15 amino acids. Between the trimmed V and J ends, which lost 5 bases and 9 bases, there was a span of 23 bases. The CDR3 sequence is CASSLARYPNYLQYF. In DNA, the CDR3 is TGTGCCAGCAGCTTAGCCAGGTATCCGAACTATTTGCAGTACTTC.

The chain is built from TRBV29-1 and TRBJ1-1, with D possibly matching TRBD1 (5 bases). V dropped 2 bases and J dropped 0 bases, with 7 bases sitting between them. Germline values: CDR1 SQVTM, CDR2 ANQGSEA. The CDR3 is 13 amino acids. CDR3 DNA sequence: TGCAGCGTTGAACGGGACTTGAACACTGAAGCTTTCTTT. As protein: CSVERDLNTEAFF.

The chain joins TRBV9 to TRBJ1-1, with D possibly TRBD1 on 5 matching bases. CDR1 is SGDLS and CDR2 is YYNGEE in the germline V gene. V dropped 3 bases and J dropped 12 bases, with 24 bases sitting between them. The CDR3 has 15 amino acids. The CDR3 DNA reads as TGTGCCAGCAGCGCGACGGGGCTAGTCTGCAAGCAGTCTTTCTTT. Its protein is CASSATGLVCKQSFF.

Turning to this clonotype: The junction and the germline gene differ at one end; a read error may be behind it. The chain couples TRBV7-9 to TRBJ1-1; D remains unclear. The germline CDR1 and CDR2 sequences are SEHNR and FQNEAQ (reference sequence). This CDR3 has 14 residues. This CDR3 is CASSLGGTGTMSIF. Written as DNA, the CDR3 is TGTGCCAGCAGCTTAGGTGGTACGGGTACAATGAGCATCTTT.

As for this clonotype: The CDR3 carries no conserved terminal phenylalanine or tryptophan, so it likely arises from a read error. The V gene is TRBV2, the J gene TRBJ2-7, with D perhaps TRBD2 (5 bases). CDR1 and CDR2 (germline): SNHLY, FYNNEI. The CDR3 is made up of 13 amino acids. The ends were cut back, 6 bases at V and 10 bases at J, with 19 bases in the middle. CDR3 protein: CASSLRTENTQYL. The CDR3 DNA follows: TGTGCCAGCAGCCTACGGACTGAGAACACCCAGTACTTG.

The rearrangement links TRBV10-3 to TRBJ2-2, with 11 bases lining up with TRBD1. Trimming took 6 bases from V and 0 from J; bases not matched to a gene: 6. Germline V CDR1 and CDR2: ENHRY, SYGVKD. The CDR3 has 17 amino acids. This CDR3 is CAISGQGAYSNTGELFF. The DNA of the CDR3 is TGTGCCATCAGCGGACAGGGGGCCTACTCGAACACCGGGGAGCTGTTTTTT.

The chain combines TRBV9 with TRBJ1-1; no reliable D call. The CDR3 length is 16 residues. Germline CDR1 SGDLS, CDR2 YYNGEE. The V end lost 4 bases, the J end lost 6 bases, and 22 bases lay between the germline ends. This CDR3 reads CASSPDRRGRGAEAFF. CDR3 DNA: TGTGCCAGCAGCCCAGATCGCCGTGGACGGGGAGCTGAAGCTTTCTTT.

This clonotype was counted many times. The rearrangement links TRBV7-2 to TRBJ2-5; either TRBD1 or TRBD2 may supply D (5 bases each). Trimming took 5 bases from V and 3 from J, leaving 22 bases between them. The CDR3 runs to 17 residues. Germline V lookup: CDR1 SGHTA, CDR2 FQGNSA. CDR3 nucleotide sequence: TGTGCCAGCAGCCTAGGGGAGAGGACAATTCGGGAAGAGACCCAGTACTTC. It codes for CASSLGERTIREETQYF. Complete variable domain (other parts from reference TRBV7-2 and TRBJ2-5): GAGVSQSPSNKVTEKGKDVELRCDPISGHTALYWYRQSLGQGLEFLIYFQGNSAPDKSGLPSDRFSAERTGGSVSTLTIQRTQQEDSAVYLCASSLGERTIREETQYFGPGTRLLVL.

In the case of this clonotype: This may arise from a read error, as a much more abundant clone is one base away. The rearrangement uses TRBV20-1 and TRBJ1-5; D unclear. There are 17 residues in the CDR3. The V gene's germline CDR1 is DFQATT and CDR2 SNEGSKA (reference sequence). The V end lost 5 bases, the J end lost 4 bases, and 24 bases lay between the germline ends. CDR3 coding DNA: TGCAGTGCTGCCAATATTTTACCCGGAGAGCAGAATCAGCCCCAGCATTTT. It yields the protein CSAANILPGEQNQPQHF.